These 11 T cell receptor beta chains originate from one sample sequenced in a study of PD-1 blockade in mismatch repair-deficient tumors. Repertoires were generated with immunoSEQ multiplex PCR, while TCRdb's copy carries only in-frame clones and drops some. Counted here are approximately 25,000 clones, 83% occurring once; the ten biggest clones make up roughly a fifth. This specimen was peripheral blood, taken 12 weeks after starting pembrolizumab. These receptors were obtained from an adult with mismatch repair-deficient cancer.

The rearrangement joins TRBV19 to TRBJ2-2; no clear D. Deletions cut 3 bases from V and 1 base from J, with 6 bases between. The length of the CDR3 is 14 residues. Per the germline V gene, CDR1 is LNHDA and CDR2 is SQIVND (reference sequence). The CDR3, as DNA: TGTGCCAGTAGTATTTCGGGGAACACCGGGGAGCTGTTTTTT. This sequence encodes CASSISGNTGELFF.

The chain combines TRBV30 with TRBJ2-1, with TRBD2 matching over 12 bases. The junction had 9 bases not matched to a gene; V was cut back by 0 bases and J by 12 bases. The CDR3 has 15 residues. From germline, CDR1 is GTSNPN and CDR2 SVGIG (reference sequence). This CDR3 reads CAWSVAASGRARQFF. CDR3 nucleotides: TGTGCCTGGAGTGTAGCGGCTAGCGGGAGGGCCCGGCAGTTCTTC.

The rearrangement joins TRBV10-2 to TRBJ2-1; D unresolved. CDR3 length: 12 residues. Trimming stripped 5 bases from V and 6 bases from J, with 8 bases between. Germline values: CDR1 WSHSY, CDR2 SAAADI. CDR3 coding DNA: TGCGCCAGCAGTTATGGAATCAATGAGCAGTTCTTC. It codes for CASSYGINEQFF.

The rearrangement links TRBV19 to TRBJ1-1, with 7 bases aligning to TRBD1. Germline V lookup: CDR1 LNHDA, CDR2 SQIVND (reference sequence). V dropped 5 bases and J dropped 4; count of bases not matched to a gene: 7. This CDR3 spans 14 amino acids. The CDR3 sequence is CASSVLGGSTEAFF. The CDR3 DNA reads TGTGCCAGTAGTGTGCTAGGGGGCAGCACTGAAGCTTTCTTT.

This chain connects TRBV11-2 to TRBJ2-3; D unresolved. In germline, CDR1 is SGHAT, CDR2 FQNNGV. CDR3 length: 14 amino acids. The V and J ends lost 2 bases and 1 base respectively, with 7 bases between them. The CDR3 protein is CASSLRYGTDTQYF. The CDR3 bases are TGTGCCAGCAGCTTAAGGTATGGCACAGATACGCAGTATTTT. Looking up the rest from reference TRBV11-2 and TRBJ2-3 gives the full variable domain: EAGVAQSPRYKIIEKRQSVAFWCNPISGHATLYWYQQILGQGPKLLIQFQNNGVVDDSQLPKDRFSAERLKGVDSTLKIQPAKLEDSAVYLCASSLRYGTDTQYFGPGTRLTVL.

The chain has TRBV4-2 and TRBJ1-2; D call uncertain. There are 15 residues in the CDR3. Germline V gives CDR1 LGHNA, CDR2 YNFKEQ. Trimming took 5 bases from V and 0 from J, leaving 13 bases between them. The CDR3 sequence is CASSLAQAPNYGYTF. Written as DNA, the CDR3 is TGTGCCAGCAGCTTAGCTCAGGCTCCTAACTATGGCTACACCTTC.

The rearrangement joins TRBV13 to TRBJ2-7; TRBD1 aligns across 7 bases. Unmatched junction bases numbered 1, after V lost 4 bases and J lost 4 bases. The CDR3 has 12 residues. Germline CDR1 reads PRHDT; CDR2 reads FYEKMQ (reference sequence). DNA for the CDR3: TGTGCCAGCAGCTCACAGGGGTACGAGCAGTACTTC. Protein sequence: CASSSQGYEQYF.

The V and J genes are TRBV29-1 and TRBJ2-5; either TRBD1 or TRBD2 may supply D (6 bases each). This CDR3 spans 13 amino acids. Trimming pared 4 bases from V and 4 bases from J, leaving 13 bases between. Germline CDR1 reads SQVTM; CDR2 reads ANQGSEA. CDR3 in amino acids: CSVVGGGGETQYF. CDR3 DNA: TGCAGCGTTGTCGGCGGAGGGGGAGAGACCCAGTACTTC.

The rearrangement uses TRBV5-1 and TRBJ2-3; 10 bases are shared with TRBD2. J was trimmed by 0 bases and V by 4 bases; bases with no gene match: 17. From germline, CDR1 is SGHRS and CDR2 YFSETQ. This CDR3 is built from 20 residues. CDR3 sequence reads: CASSIRASGRPRTSTDTQYF. The CDR3 DNA reads TGCGCCAGCAGCATCCGGGCTAGCGGGAGACCGCGCACTAGCACAGATACGCAGTATTTT.

V gene TRBV14 combines with J gene TRBJ2-1, with D uncertain. The length of the CDR3 is 14 residues. Looked up from germline, CDR1 is SGHDN and CDR2 is FVKESK. Trimming removed 1 base at V and 6 bases at J, with 10 bases between. The CDR3 sequence is CASSQGRVSNEQFF. DNA for the CDR3: TGTGCCAGCAGCCAAGGTCGAGTGTCCAATGAGCAGTTCTTC.

This rearrangement joins TRBV5-5 to TRBJ2-7; D is undetermined. Germline V gene sequence: CDR1 SGHKS, CDR2 YYEKEE (reference sequence). V dropped 4 bases and J dropped 3 bases, with 8 bases sitting between them. The CDR3 length is 12 residues. The CDR3 sequence is CASSPDVYEQYF. CDR3 bases: TGTGCCAGCAGCCCGGACGTCTACGAGCAGTACTTC. Complete variable domain (other parts from reference TRBV5-5 and TRBJ2-7): DAGVTQSPTHLIKTRGQQVTLRCSPISGHKSVSWYQQVLGQGPQFIFQYYEKEERGRGNFPDRFSARQFPNYSSELNVNALLLGDSALYLCASSPDVYEQYFGPGTRLTVT.